This record concerns one T cell receptor beta chain sequence. The data originate from a study of monozygotic twins with inflammatory bowel disease. The CDR3 covers 15 residues. CDR1 and CDR2 from the germline V gene are SGHNT and YYREEE (reference sequence). Each CDR3 protein gets one entry in TCRdb, which reprocessed the 5' RACE reads and gives no DNA. This table lists 210,000 or so distinct CDR3 sequences. This clonotype was obtained from a human donor with ulcerative colitis or Crohn's disease, or a healthy co-twin of an affected twin (not recorded which). The sequencing sample was made of blood. The gene calls are TRBV5-4 and TRBJ2-2; TCRdb indicates TRBD2, and absent DNA this call remains unverified. The CDR3 protein is CATLTSTANTGELFF.